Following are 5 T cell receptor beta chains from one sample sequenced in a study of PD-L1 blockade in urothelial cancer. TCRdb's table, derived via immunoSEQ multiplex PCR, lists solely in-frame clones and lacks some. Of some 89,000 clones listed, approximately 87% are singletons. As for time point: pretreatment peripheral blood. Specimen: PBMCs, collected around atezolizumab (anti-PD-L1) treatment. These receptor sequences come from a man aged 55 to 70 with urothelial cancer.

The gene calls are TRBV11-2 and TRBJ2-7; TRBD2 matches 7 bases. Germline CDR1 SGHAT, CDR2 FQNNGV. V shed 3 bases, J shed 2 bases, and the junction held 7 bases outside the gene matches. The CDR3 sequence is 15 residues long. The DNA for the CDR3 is TGTGCCAGCAGCTTGGCTAGCGGTGCAACCTACGAGCAGTACTTC. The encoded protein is CASSLASGATYEQYF.

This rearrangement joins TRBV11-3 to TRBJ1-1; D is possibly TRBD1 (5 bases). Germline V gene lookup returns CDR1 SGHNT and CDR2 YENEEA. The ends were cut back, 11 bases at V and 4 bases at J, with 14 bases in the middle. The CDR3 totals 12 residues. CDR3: CACGRVGTEAFF. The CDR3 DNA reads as TGTGCCTGCGGCAGGGTGGGCACTGAAGCTTTCTTT.

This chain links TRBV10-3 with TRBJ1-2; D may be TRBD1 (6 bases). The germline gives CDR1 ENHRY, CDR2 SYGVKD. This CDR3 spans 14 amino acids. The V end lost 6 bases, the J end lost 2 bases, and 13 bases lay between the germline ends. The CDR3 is CAIREGDNNYGYTF. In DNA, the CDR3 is TGTGCCATCAGGGAGGGGGACAACAACTATGGCTACACCTTC.

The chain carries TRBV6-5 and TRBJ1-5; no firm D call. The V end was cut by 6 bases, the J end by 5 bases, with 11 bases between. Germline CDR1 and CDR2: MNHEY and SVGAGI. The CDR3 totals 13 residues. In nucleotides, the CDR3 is TGTGCCAGCAGGCCTCCGGGTTATCAGCCCCAGCATTTT. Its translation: CASRPPGYQPQHF.

CDR3 coding DNA: TGTGCCAGCCGTCCCGACAGGGGGGGCGCCGGGGAGCTGTTTTTT. This codes for CASRPDRGGAGELFF. The V gene is TRBV7-3, the J gene TRBJ2-2; 9 nucleotides align to TRBD1. The CDR3 is 15 residues long. Germline trimming cut 8 bases from V and 6 bases from J; bases unmatched to any gene: 10. Germline CDR1 SGHTA, CDR2 FQGTGA.